Following are 10 T cell receptor beta chains from one sample sequenced in a study of metastatic and nonmetastatic thyroid tumors. Not a single patient had been given any form of treatment at any point before undergoing thyroid surgery. MiXCR reprocessed the PCR reads for TCRdb. The table has tens of thousands of clones, roughly 12% seen once. Sequenced: blood. All receptors derive from a female donor with papillary thyroid cancer or a benign thyroid nodule (not recorded which). Some clones in this sample may be carry-over from other donors' samples.

This clone was detected many times. The chain recombines TRBV27 with TRBJ2-3; D remains unclear. Germline V gene lookup returns CDR1 MNHEY and CDR2 SMNVEV (reference sequence). The CDR3 spans 14 residues. V was pared by 8 bases and J by 0 bases, with 12 bases between. CDR3 residues: CASRFPGSTDTQYF. CDR3 nucleotides: TGTGCCAGCCGATTTCCCGGGAGCACAGATACGCAGTATTTT.

This clone has a count of ten or more. This sequence joins TRBV6-1 and TRBJ1-6, with D possibly matching TRBD1 (5 bases). This CDR3 contains 16 residues. CDR1 is MNHNS and CDR2 is SASEGT in the germline V gene. The V end was cut by 6 bases, the J end by 5 bases, with 17 bases between. The CDR3 bases are TGTGCCAGCAGGGCAAACACCGGGGGGAATAATTCACCCCTCCACTTT. This translates into CASRANTGGNNSPLHF.

Regarding this clone: This sequence may be a read error, since a much larger clone differs from it by one base. This chain joins TRBV10-3 and TRBJ2-5, with TRBD1 matching over 9 bases. This CDR3 is 16 amino acids long. Germline values: CDR1 ENHRY, CDR2 SYGVKD. The CDR3 bases are TGTGCCATCAGTGAGGCCCCCGGACAGGGGCAAGAGACCAAGTACTTC. Amino acid sequence: CAISEAPGQGQETKYF.

Ten or more counts support this clone. The chain joins TRBV19 to TRBJ2-3; the match to TRBD1 covers 9 bases. This CDR3 has 13 amino acids. Looked up from germline, CDR1 is LNHDA and CDR2 is SQIVND (reference sequence). V gave up 10 bases and J gave up 4 bases; unmatched junction bases: 6. The CDR3, as DNA: TGTGCCACGACAGGGGGATATTCAGATACGCAGTATTTT. Protein product: CATTGGYSDTQYF.

This clone was recorded at least ten times. V gene TRBV9 combines with J gene TRBJ2-1, with TRBD2 matching 7 bases. The CDR3 has 14 residues. In germline, CDR1 is SGDLS, CDR2 YYNGEE. Trimming cost V 0 bases and J 7 bases; bases outside gene matches: 4. CDR3 in DNA: TGTGCCAGCAGCGTAGCGGGAGGCCGTAATGAGCAGTTCTTC. Its translation is CASSVAGGRNEQFF.

This clone has a count of ten or more. The chain links TRBV5-5 to TRBJ2-7, with 7 bases lining up with TRBD2. V trimming: 4 bases; J trimming: 4 bases; junction bases outside the gene matches: 8. Germline V CDR1 and CDR2: SGHKS, YYEKEE (reference sequence). The CDR3 extends over 14 amino acids. CDR3 residues: CASSPSSGPYEQYF. In DNA, the CDR3 is TGTGCCAGCAGCCCCTCTAGCGGCCCGTACGAGCAGTACTTC.

The J gene is TRBJ2-2, the V gene TRBV20-1; 11 bases map to TRBD2. The trim removed 4 bases at V and 1 base at J, leaving 2 bases unmatched. The germline V gene has CDR1 DFQATT and CDR2 SNEGSKA (reference sequence). This CDR3 is built from 15 residues. This CDR3 reads CSATLAGGNTGELFF. The DNA of the CDR3 is TGCAGTGCTACCCTAGCGGGAGGGAACACCGGGGAGCTGTTTTTT.

Ten or more counts support this clone. This rearrangement joins TRBV6-2 or TRBV6-3 to TRBJ2-7; 8 nucleotides match TRBD1. The CDR3 is 16 amino acids. The junction had 9 bases not matched to a gene; V was cut back by 2 bases and J by 3 bases. Germline V gene lookup returns CDR1 MNHEY and CDR2 SVGEGT. CDR3 nucleotides: TGTGCCAGCAGTTACCGCGGGACAGGAAAGGGCTACGAGCAGTACTTC. This encodes CASSYRGTGKGYEQYF.

This clone showed up many times. Germline and junction disagree at one end, which may indicate a read error. The V and J genes are TRBV19 and TRBJ2-1; D uncertain. Germline V lookup: CDR1 LNHDA, CDR2 SQIVND (reference sequence). This CDR3 is built from 13 residues. The CDR3 protein is CASSIGQNNEQLF. CDR3 DNA: TGTGCCAGTAGTATAGGGCAGAACAATGAGCAGCTCTTC.

This clone was counted at least ten times. A junction boundary mismatches the germline segment, possibly from a read error. The rearrangement joins TRBV20-1 to TRBJ2-1, with 8 bases lining up with TRBD1. Germline assignment: CDR1 DFQATT and CDR2 SNEGSKA (reference sequence). The CDR3 extends over 13 amino acids. The CDR3 spells CSARGQGRNEQFF. CDR3 in DNA: TGCAGTGCCAGAGGACAGGGTCGCAATGAGCAGTTCTTC.